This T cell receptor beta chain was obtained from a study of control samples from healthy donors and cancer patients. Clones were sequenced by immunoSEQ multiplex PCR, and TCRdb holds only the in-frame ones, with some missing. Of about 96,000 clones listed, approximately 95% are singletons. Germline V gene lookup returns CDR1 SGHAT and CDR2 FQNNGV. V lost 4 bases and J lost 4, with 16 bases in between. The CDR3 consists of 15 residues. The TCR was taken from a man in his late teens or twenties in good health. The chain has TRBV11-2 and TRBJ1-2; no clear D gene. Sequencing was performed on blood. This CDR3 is CASSSRTERSYGYTF. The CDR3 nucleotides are TGTGCCAGCAGCTCCCGGACTGAGCGATCCTATGGCTACACCTTC.